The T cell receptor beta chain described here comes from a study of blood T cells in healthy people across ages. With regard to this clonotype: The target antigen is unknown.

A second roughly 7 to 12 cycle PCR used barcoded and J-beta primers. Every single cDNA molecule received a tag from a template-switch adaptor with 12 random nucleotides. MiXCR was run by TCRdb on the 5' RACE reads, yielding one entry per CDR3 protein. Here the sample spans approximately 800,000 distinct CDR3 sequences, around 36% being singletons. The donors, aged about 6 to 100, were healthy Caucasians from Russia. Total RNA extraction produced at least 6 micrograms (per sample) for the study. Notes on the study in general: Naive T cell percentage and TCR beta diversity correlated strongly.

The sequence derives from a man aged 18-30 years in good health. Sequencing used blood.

DNA of the CDR3: TGCAGCGTCCTAAAGGGGGGCCTTGGAGAGACCCAGTACTTC. Translation gives CSVLKGGLGETQYF. V is TRBV29-1 and J is TRBJ2-5; perhaps D is TRBD1 or TRBD2 (6 bases each). Trimming left V 6 bases short and J 4 bases short, with 18 bases between. There are 14 residues in the CDR3. Germline CDR1 and CDR2: SQVTM and ANQGSEA.